The clone carrying this T cell receptor beta chain was found once. No antigen is known for it. This record comes from a study of tumor and adjacent non-tumor tissue in lung cancer. Study-wide context: Aged roughly 31 to 85 years, patients included 9 to 11 men and roughly 5 women with stage I to III disease. Each sample yielded 4 million to 5 million productive TCRbeta reads on average. Findings of the study overall: In normal lung, the top 100 clones were significantly more dominant than in tumor.

RNA was extracted from bulk tissue without any cell sorting. The normal lung tissue was taken more than 3 cm from the tumor edge. Chemotherapy-naive patients with new lung cancer underwent thoracic surgery in China, August–November 2014. The CDR3 consists of 17 residues. Trimming at V came to 6 bases and at J to 1 base, leaving 15 bases not matched to a gene. In germline, CDR1 is PRHDT, CDR2 FYEKMQ (reference sequence). Three rounds of nested PCR, following a modified ARM-PCR protocol, produced the TCRbeta library. TCRdb reprocessed the multiplex PCR reads via MiXCR and lists one record per CDR3 protein. The repertoire includes 90,000 to 100,000 distinct CDR3 sequences, roughly 78% of them detected once, and roughly 33% sits in the top ten.

The source material was distant non-tumor lung tissue. The sequence was collected from a man in his fifties or sixties with small cell lung cancer. The chain has TRBV13 and TRBJ2-7, with 7 bases fitting TRBD1. Written as DNA, the CDR3 is TGTGCCAGCAGGCCACCCCGGACAGGAAAACTATCCTACGAGCAGTACTTC. Translated: CASRPPRTGKLSYEQYF.